The 25 T cell receptor beta chains given below trace back to one sample, sequenced in a study of blood T cell repertoires in COVID-19. Assay: immunoSEQ multiplex PCR; the TCRdb copy retains only in-frame clones and omits some. The data show about 260,000 clones, with roughly 84% seen just once and about 1.6% held by the top ten. The sample comprised peripheral blood. These receptor sequences come from a woman in her thirties or forties who had recovered from COVID-19.

This clone was picked up a small number of times. This chain joins TRBV5-5 and TRBJ1-2, with D unclear. The germline V and J ends were trimmed by 0 bases and 8 bases, with 8 bases remaining between them. The germline V gene encodes CDR1 SGHKS and CDR2 YYEKEE (reference sequence). This CDR3 is built from 12 residues. CDR3 loop: CASSLVAEGYTF. In nucleotides, the CDR3 is TGTGCCAGCAGCTTGGTGGCGGAAGGCTACACCTTC.

This clone appeared once. The chain employs TRBV19 and TRBJ1-2; D uncertain. Trimming shortened V by 3 bases and J by 2 bases, and 22 bases separated the two germline ends. Looked up from germline, CDR1 is LNHDA and CDR2 is SQIVND (reference sequence). The CDR3 extends over 18 amino acids. The CDR3 coding sequence is TGTGCCAGTAGTATTTCTGATGGGCGCCTTAACCCAAACTATGGCTACACCTTC. Amino acids: CASSISDGRLNPNYGYTF.

V and J are TRBV30 and TRBJ1-1; D uncertain. This CDR3 region has 14 residues. The V end was cut by 1 base, the J end by 7 bases, with 16 bases between. Germline CDR1 and CDR2: GTSNPN and SVGIG (reference sequence). In DNA, the CDR3 is TGTGCCTGGAGTGGCGGCCTGGAAACGAGTGAAGCTTTCTTT. Encoded protein: CAWSGGLETSEAFF.

This clone appeared once. The CDR3 sequence: CAWRAGGPPNEQFF. The DNA of the CDR3 is TGTGCCTGGAGGGCAGGGGGCCCCCCCAATGAGCAGTTCTTC. The chain couples TRBV30 to TRBJ2-1; 8 bases map to TRBD1. The germline gives CDR1 GTSNPN, CDR2 SVGIG (reference sequence). V lost 3 bases to trimming and J lost 6 bases; unmatched junction nucleotides: 7. This CDR3 is built from 14 residues. Combining the CDR3 with reference TRBV30 and TRBJ2-1 gives the whole variable domain SQTIHQWPATLVQPVGSPLSLECTVEGTSNPNLYWYRQAAGRGLQLLFYSVGIGQISSEVPQNLSASRPQDRQFILSSKKLLLSDSGFYLCAWRAGGPPNEQFFGPGTRLTVL.

The chain combines TRBV4-1 with TRBJ2-1; tentative D call: TRBD2 (6 bases). The CDR3 is made up of 16 amino acids. The germline V and J ends were trimmed by 0 bases and 4 bases, with 13 bases remaining between them. Germline V CDR1 and CDR2: MGHRA, YSYEKL. CDR3 in amino acids: CASSQDSLAPYNEQFF. In DNA, the CDR3 is TGCGCCAGCAGCCAAGATTCCCTAGCGCCTTACAATGAGCAGTTCTTC.

This clone was recorded only once. The CDR3: CASSLASGTGDNQPQHF. The CDR3 DNA is TGTGCCAGCAGTCTCGCCTCCGGGACAGGGGACAATCAGCCCCAGCATTTT. This sequence joins TRBV28 and TRBJ1-5, with 10 bases fitting TRBD1. CDR1 MDHEN and CDR2 SYDVKM come from the germline V gene. The CDR3 has 17 residues. V lost 5 bases and J lost 3; bases outside the gene matches: 10.

The chain is built from TRBV5-1 and TRBJ2-1; 11 nucleotides match TRBD1. CDR3 length: 15 amino acids. From germline, CDR1 is SGHRS and CDR2 YFSETQ. V trimming: 1 base; J trimming: 8 bases; junction bases outside the gene matches: 5. CDR3 nucleotide sequence: TGCGCCAGCAGCTTGTCCGGGACAGGGGGAGATGAGCAGTTCTTC. It codes for CASSLSGTGGDEQFF.

CDR3 nucleotides: TGTGCCAGCAGTGAGGGCAGGGGACACGATCAGCCCCAGCATTTT. This gives the protein CASSEGRGHDQPQHF. V and J are TRBV6-4 and TRBJ1-5; possibly TRBD1 for D (6 bases). The germline gives CDR1 MRHNA, CDR2 SNTAGT. Between the trimmed V and J ends, which lost 3 bases and 5 bases, there was a span of 14 bases. The length of the CDR3 is 15 residues.

The V and J genes are TRBV7-9 and TRBJ1-2; the D is unclear. There are 15 residues in the CDR3. With 5 bases removed from V and 6 bases from J, the gap between germline ends came to 19 bases. Germline assignment: CDR1 SEHNR and CDR2 FQNEAQ (reference sequence). The DNA for the CDR3 is TGTGCCAGCAGCCCCCCCCTTGTGCACAACCATGGCTACACCTTC. It codes for CASSPPLVHNHGYTF.

This clone was found a few times. This rearrangement joins TRBV7-9 to TRBJ1-5, with unresolved D. CDR1 is SEHNR and CDR2 is FQNEAQ in the germline V gene (reference sequence). V was shortened by 3 bases and J by 3 bases, with 3 bases between the two germline ends. There are 12 residues in the CDR3. The CDR3 region is CASSFFNQPQHF. The CDR3 DNA sequence: TGTGCCAGCAGCTTCTTCAATCAGCCCCAGCATTTT.

The chain employs TRBV5-5 and TRBJ1-1; D is perhaps TRBD1 (6 bases). This CDR3 comprises 18 residues. The V and J ends lost 0 bases and 1 base respectively, with 19 bases between them. Germline V gives CDR1 SGHKS, CDR2 YYEKEE (reference sequence). The CDR3 spells CASSLGAGATYGNTEAFF. Written as DNA, the CDR3 is TGTGCCAGCAGCTTGGGGGCAGGGGCCACTTATGGGAACACTGAAGCTTTCTTT.

The rearrangement links TRBV28 to TRBJ2-2; TRBD2 agrees at 9 bases. CDR3 length: 15 amino acids. Germline loops: CDR1 MDHEN, CDR2 SYDVKM. The J segment lost 4 bases and the V segment lost 10 bases, leaving 10 bases of the junction unmatched. The CDR3 nucleotides are TGTGCCACCTCCAGAGCGGGGGGCGGCACCGGGGAGCTGTTTTTT. It specifies CATSRAGGGTGELFF.

This clone was seen only once. This rearrangement joins TRBV9 to TRBJ2-2; perhaps TRBD1 as D (5 bases). The CDR3 spans 18 residues. CDR1 and CDR2 from the germline V gene are SGDLS and YYNGEE. V lost 0 bases and J lost 0, with 15 bases in between. The CDR3 here is CASSVVKGRNANTGELFF. CDR3 nucleotides: TGTGCCAGCAGCGTAGTGAAGGGGCGAAACGCGAACACCGGGGAGCTGTTTTTT. The full variable domain, completed using reference TRBV9 and TRBJ2-2, is DSGVTQTPKHLITATGQRVTLRCSPRSGDLSVYWYQQSLDQGLQFLIQYYNGEERAKGNILERFSAQQFPDLHSELNLSSLELGDSALYFCASSVVKGRNANTGELFFGEGSRLTVL.

This clone showed up just a few times. The chain links TRBV7-9 to TRBJ2-7, with 9 bases fitting TRBD1. V shed 6 bases, J shed 5 bases, and the junction held 5 bases outside the gene matches. This CDR3 is built from 13 residues. The germline V gene has CDR1 SEHNR and CDR2 FQNEAQ (reference sequence). The CDR3 bases are TGTGCCAGCAGAATGGGGACAGGGAACGAGCAGTACTTC. Protein sequence: CASRMGTGNEQYF.

This clone was found a few times. The genes are TRBV5-1 and TRBJ2-2, with 14 bases that match TRBD2. Germline loops: CDR1 SGHRS, CDR2 YFSETQ. The ends lost 4 bases at V and 8 bases at J; junction bases unmatched: 7. This CDR3 contains 16 residues. CDR3 amino acids: CASSPPGLAGVGELFF. The CDR3, as DNA: TGCGCCAGCAGCCCCCCGGGACTAGCGGGGGTGGGGGAGCTGTTTTTT.

The chain carries TRBV7-9 and TRBJ1-6, with D possibly being TRBD1 (6 bases). The CDR3 runs to 15 residues. Trimming stripped 5 bases from V and 5 bases from J, with 13 bases between. The germline V gene encodes CDR1 SEHNR and CDR2 FQNEAQ (reference sequence). CDR3 DNA sequence: TGTGCCAGCAGCCGGGACACTCAGAATAATTCACCCCTCCACTTT. Translating gives CASSRDTQNNSPLHF.

The chain couples TRBV20-1 to TRBJ2-3, with D tentatively TRBD2 (7 bases). CDR3 length: 14 residues. Germline CDR1 DFQATT, CDR2 SNEGSKA (reference sequence). The germline V and J ends were trimmed by 3 bases and 5 bases, with 15 bases remaining between them. CDR3 sequence (DNA): TGCAGTGCTAGTAGGAGGGGGGGGGTAGATACGCAGTATTTT. Residues: CSASRRGGVDTQYF.

CDR3 coding DNA: TGTGCCAGCAGTGAAGTCCTAGCGGGGGAGACCCAGTACTTC. This translates into CASSEVLAGETQYF. The chain recombines TRBV2 with TRBJ2-5; TRBD2 matches at 9 bases. Germline CDR1 and CDR2: SNHLY and FYNNEI. The trim removed 1 base at V and 5 bases at J, leaving 2 bases unmatched. The CDR3 has 14 residues.

The chain is built from TRBV5-5 and TRBJ1-1, with no clear D. Germline CDR1 and CDR2: SGHKS and YYEKEE (reference sequence). The V gene lost 1 base and the J gene lost 6 bases, with 7 bases spanning the gap. This CDR3 is built from 12 residues. The CDR3 DNA follows: TGTGCCAGCAGCTTGCTCTCTGCTGAAGCTTTCTTT. Its protein product is CASSLLSAEAFF.

This clone is categorized as medium-sized. V gene TRBV2 combines with J gene TRBJ1-5, with 7 nucleotides matching TRBD1. Unmatched junction bases numbered 6, after V lost 6 bases and J lost 7 bases. The germline gives CDR1 SNHLY, CDR2 FYNNEI. CDR3 length: 13 amino acids. As DNA, the CDR3 is TGTGCCAGCAGGGCGACAGGGATGCAGCCCCAGCATTTT. Amino acid sequence: CASRATGMQPQHF.

The V and J genes are TRBV7-3 and TRBJ2-1; 8 bases are a match to TRBD2. The CDR3 has 15 amino acids. Germline CDR1 and CDR2: SGHTA and FQGTGA. V shed 6 bases, J shed 6 bases, and the junction held 10 bases outside the gene matches. For the CDR3, the DNA is TGTGCCAGCAGGGCAGAAGGACTAGCCACCAATGAGCAGTTCTTC. Protein product: CASRAEGLATNEQFF. Combining the CDR3 with reference TRBV7-3 and TRBJ2-1 gives the whole variable domain GAGVSQTPSNKVTEKGKYVELRCDPISGHTALYWYRQSLGQGPEFLIYFQGTGAADDSGLPNDRFFAVRPEGSVSTLKIQRTERGDSAVYLCASRAEGLATNEQFFGPGTRLTVL.

The chain has TRBV5-1 and TRBJ2-7; TRBD2 aligns across 8 bases. This CDR3 is 15 amino acids long. CDR1 and CDR2 (germline): SGHRS, YFSETQ. The V and J ends lost 6 bases and 5 bases, in that order; junction bases with no gene match: 13. CDR3 protein: CASIRTGGPKNEQYF. DNA for the CDR3: TGCGCCAGCATCAGAACGGGGGGGCCAAAAAACGAGCAGTACTTC. The full variable domain, its missing parts supplied by reference TRBV5-1 and TRBJ2-7, is KAGVTQTPRYLIKTRGQQVTLSCSPISGHRSVSWYQQTPGQGLQFLFEYFSETQRNKGNFPGRFSGRQFSNSRSEMNVSTLELGDSALYLCASIRTGGPKNEQYFGPGTRLTVT.

The V and J genes are TRBV10-3 and TRBJ1-6; 8 bases agree with TRBD1. The J segment lost 7 bases and the V segment lost 11 bases, leaving 13 bases of the junction unmatched. Looked up from germline, CDR1 is ENHRY and CDR2 is SYGVKD. This CDR3 comprises 15 residues. The CDR3 sequence is CASCQGASGNSPLHF. As DNA, the CDR3 is TGTGCCTCCTGCCAGGGGGCGTCCGGGAATTCACCCCTCCACTTT.

The rearrangement uses TRBV7-6 and TRBJ1-5; 7 bases line up with TRBD1. The V gene end was trimmed by 2 bases and the J gene end by 4 bases; junction bases not matched to a gene: 5. The CDR3 contains 15 residues. Germline values: CDR1 SGHVS, CDR2 FNYEAQ. CDR3: CASSLSSGGNQPQHF. The CDR3 DNA sequence: TGTGCCAGCAGCTTATCGTCAGGGGGGAATCAGCCCCAGCATTTT.

The J gene is TRBJ1-1, the V gene TRBV9, with D possibly matching TRBD1 (5 bases). Trimming removed 0 bases at V and 0 bases at J, with 12 bases between. Germline V CDR1 and CDR2: SGDLS, YYNGEE. The CDR3 is 16 residues long. The CDR3 loop is CASSVGQGQLNTEAFF. The CDR3 DNA reads TGTGCCAGCAGCGTAGGGCAGGGTCAATTGAACACTGAAGCTTTCTTT. Variable domain in full (rest from reference TRBV9 and TRBJ1-1): DSGVTQTPKHLITATGQRVTLRCSPRSGDLSVYWYQQSLDQGLQFLIQYYNGEERAKGNILERFSAQQFPDLHSELNLSSLELGDSALYFCASSVGQGQLNTEAFFGQGTRLTVV.